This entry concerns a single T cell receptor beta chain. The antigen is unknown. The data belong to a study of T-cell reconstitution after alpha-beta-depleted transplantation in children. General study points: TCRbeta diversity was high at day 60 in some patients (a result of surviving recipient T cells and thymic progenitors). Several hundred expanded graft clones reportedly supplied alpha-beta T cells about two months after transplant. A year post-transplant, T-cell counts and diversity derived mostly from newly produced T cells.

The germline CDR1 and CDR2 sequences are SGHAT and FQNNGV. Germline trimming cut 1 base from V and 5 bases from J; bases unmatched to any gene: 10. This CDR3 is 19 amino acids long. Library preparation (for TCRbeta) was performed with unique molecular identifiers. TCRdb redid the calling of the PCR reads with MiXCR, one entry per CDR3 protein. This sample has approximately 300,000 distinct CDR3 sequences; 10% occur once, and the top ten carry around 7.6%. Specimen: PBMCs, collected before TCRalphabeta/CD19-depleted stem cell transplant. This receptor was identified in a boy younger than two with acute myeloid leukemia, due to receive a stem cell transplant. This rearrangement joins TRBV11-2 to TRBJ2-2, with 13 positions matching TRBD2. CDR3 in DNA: TGTGCCAGCAGCTTAGGTTTCGGGACTAGCGGGGATCCGACCGGGGAGCTGTTTTTT. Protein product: CASSLGFGTSGDPTGELFF.